This T cell receptor (beta chain) was obtained from a study of Ad26.COV2.S vaccination and SARS-CoV-2 variants. The study's findings and limits: The TCR-based breadth and depth measures might underestimate overall T cell responses.

Treatment here: 15 to 20 received Ad26.COV2.S at low or high dose, single or two shots; roughly 5 received placebo; per-sample allocation not given. The investigators took samples on day 63 after the first vaccine or placebo injection. TCRdb's table, derived via immunoSEQ multiplex PCR, lists solely in-frame clones and lacks some. The profile covers some 300,000 clones, with roughly 80% appearing a single time and 2% to 2.5% taken by the ten largest. A note on this clone: The antigen remains undetermined. This CDR3 is also generated by other DNA sequences in the sample.

Trimming removed 2 bases from V and 1 base from J; junction bases left unmatched: 0. The CDR3 spans 14 residues. From germline, CDR1 is ENHRY and CDR2 SYGVKD. This TCR was recovered from a person aged 18-65 years who received the Ad26.COV2.S COVID-19 vaccine or a placebo. This chain links TRBV10-3 with TRBJ1-2; 8 bases are a match to TRBD1. Sequenced material: peripheral blood, taken in a trial of Ad26.COV2.S vaccine versus placebo. DNA for the CDR3: TGTGCCATCAGTGAGACAGGGGGTAACTATGGCTACACCTTC. Amino acids: CAISETGGNYGYTF.